This T cell receptor (beta chain) was profiled in a study of blood T cell repertoires in COVID-19. Study-level information: The samples span acute and convalescent COVID-19 from the United States, Italy and Spain. From T cells, B-cell-depleted T cells, or PBMCs came the material, which was cDNA or gDNA.

Libraries were prepared by immunoSEQ multiplex PCR; TCRdb keeps only in-frame clonotypes and omits some of them. The sample includes 130,000 or so clones, approximately 79% of them seen just once. CDR3 length: 16 residues. CDR1 is KGHDR, CDR2 SFDVKD, per germline. Deletions cut 1 base from V and 3 bases from J, with 13 bases between. Grouping used clinical history reported by participants in a survey and questionnaire. This TCR derives from a man aged 40-55 years with acute COVID-19. The chain employs TRBV24-1 and TRBJ2-3, with D possibly matching TRBD2 (5 bases). The sequenced sample was PBMCs or T cells enriched from blood (not recorded which). This chain's CDR3 is CATSDFTGITTDTQYF. In DNA form, the CDR3 reads TGTGCCACCAGTGATTTCACGGGGATAACTACAGATACGCAGTATTTT.